This record concerns one T cell receptor beta chain sequence. This specimen comes from a study of technical replicates of blood from a handful of donors. V was shortened by 5 bases and J by 2 bases, with 12 bases between the two germline ends. The CDR3 sequence is 14 residues long. Germline V gene lookup returns CDR1 SGHTA and CDR2 FQGTGA. The assay was immunoSEQ multiplex PCR, and TCRdb's table has in-frame clones only and misses some. The sample gives some 70,000 clones, about 89% of which show up once; roughly 5% is in the top ten. The chain has TRBV7-3 and TRBJ2-5; no firm D call. The TCR comes from a human donor in good health. Some clones in this sample may be carry-over from other donors' samples. Sequenced material: PBMCs. The CDR3 spells CASSRGASQETQYF. The DNA of the CDR3 is TGTGCCAGCAGCCGCGGCGCGAGTCAAGAGACCCAGTACTTC.